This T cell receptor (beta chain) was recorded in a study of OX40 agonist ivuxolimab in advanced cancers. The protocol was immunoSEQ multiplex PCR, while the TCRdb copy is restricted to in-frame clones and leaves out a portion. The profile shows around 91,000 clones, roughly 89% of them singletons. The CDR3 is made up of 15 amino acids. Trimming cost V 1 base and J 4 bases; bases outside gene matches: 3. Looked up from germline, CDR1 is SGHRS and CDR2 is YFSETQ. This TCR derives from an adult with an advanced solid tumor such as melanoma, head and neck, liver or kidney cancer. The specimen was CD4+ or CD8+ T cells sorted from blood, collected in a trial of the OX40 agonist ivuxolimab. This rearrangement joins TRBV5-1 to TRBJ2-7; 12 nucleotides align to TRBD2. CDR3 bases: TGCGCCAGCAGCTTGACTAGCGGGAGGTCTTACGAGCAGTACTTC. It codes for CASSLTSGRSYEQYF.